This record looks at one T cell receptor (beta chain) sequence and its context. This entry belongs to a study of blood T cell repertoires in COVID-19. Study-wide context: Samples taken during acute and convalescent COVID-19 were collected in the United States, Italy and Spain. T cells, B-cell-depleted T cells, or PBMCs supplied cDNA or gDNA.

The CDR3 contains 15 residues. V was pared by 4 bases and J by 3 bases, with 15 bases between. Germline V CDR1 and CDR2: SGHTA, FQGNSA. As originally analysed: Amplification from reference gene primers served as the basis for estimated nucleated cell counts. The table came from immunoSEQ multiplex PCR; TCRdb's copy has only in-frame clones and leaves some out. V and J calls plus clone size are reproduced from that table; the DNA served to infer D and trimming. The table shows about 35,000 clones, with 70% to 90% occurring only once. The specimen sequenced was peripheral blood. V usage is TRBV7-2 and J usage is TRBJ2-5, with unresolved D. This TCR derives from a man in his fifties or sixties in a cohort sampled during active COVID-19. DNA of the CDR3: TGTGCCAGCAGCTCAAACCTCGGTAGAAAAGAGACCCAGTACTTC. Protein product: CASSSNLGRKETQYF.